This T cell receptor (beta chain) was observed in a study of regulatory T cells in long-lasting Graves disease (dated by TCRdb to the early 2020s). Looking at the study overall: To count as having persistent Graves' disease, a patient had to have received antithyroid drug treatment for over 5 years with TSH receptor autoantibodies remaining persistently positive. Antithyroid drugs had been taken for about 9.7 years on average by persistent Graves' disease patients in the clinical cohort. The study was registered as a clinical trial and conducted in China. A total of around 35 samples underwent TCR sequencing: about 13 from persistent and roughly 20 from newly diagnosed Graves' disease patients. Persistent Graves' disease patients were compared with newly diagnosed Graves' disease patients by peripheral blood TCR sequencing and RNA sequencing. The full study reports these points: Sequencing and analysis were limited to the TCR beta chain. Compared with newly diagnosed patients, patients with persistent Graves' disease had lower TCR Shannon entropy and fewer highly expanded clones, which suggests clonal expansion. The authors noted that the small sample size was a limitation that may lower accuracy. TRBV28, TRBJ1-2 and TRBJ2-5 were preferentially used in persistent disease, while TRBV20-1 and TRBJ2-1 were favored in newly diagnosed disease. Persistent patients shared more public clonotypes among themselves (2,741) than newly diagnosed patients did (over 900). Peripheral blood alone was examined, since thyroid tissue, which constituted the primary lesion, could not be accessed.

The cysteine opens and the phenylalanine closes a CDR3 of 16 amino acids. Only CDR3 DNA remains: 48 bases, in frame from the first base. The CDR1 and CDR2 encoded by the germline V gene are MNHNS and SASEGT. The germline V end is reduced by 5 bases and the J end by 2 bases; junction bases left unmatched: 8. The meaning of the sample's time point label: persistent/refractory GD, antithyroid drugs over 5 years with positive TRAb. For both TCR sequencing and RNA sequencing, RNA was extracted from PBMCs using TRIzol. The diagnosis of Graves' disease was made according to American Thyroid Association guidelines. The patients came from an endocrinology department in Xi'an, China. From each patient, approximately 10 milliliters of peripheral blood was collected into an EDTA anticoagulant tube. PBMCs were isolated by Ficoll Paque Plus density gradient separation without further T cell sorting. RNA quality was checked with an Agilent 2100 Bioanalyzer and agarose gel, and concentration with a NanoDrop 2000.

Library prep was done by multiplex PCR. TCRdb names Illumina HiSeq 4000 as the instrument used. TCR beta libraries were built with iRepertoire HTBI primers and Arm-PCR amplification of CDR3 regions. Before sequencing, the PCR products underwent gel purification. The authors processed their data as follows. A total of fewer than 65 TRBV and some 15 TRBJ segments were identified across samples and were used for gene usage analysis of CDR3 amino acid clonotypes. COPE and FqMerger were used to merge the filtered high-quality paired reads into contigs. BLAST was used to align contigs to IMGT TRBV, TRBD and TRBJ reference genes, with CDR3 defined following IMGT. Clonotypes above 0.1% frequency were classified as highly expanded clones. Repertoire diversity was measured by Shannon entropy, and V-J evenness by the Gini coefficient. A clonotype found in more than one individual was treated as public. TCRdb took the public reads, trimmed them with fastp at Q25, ran MiXCR for clone calling and kept in-frame beta chains. Entries are consolidated by CDR3 protein sequence, retaining the most common genes and DNA. In this record, the V and J calls reflect TCRdb's handling and not the investigators' own analysis. Present in this sample are fewer than 550,000 distinct CDR3 sequences, roughly a fifth of which were seen just once. The biggest ten clones account for roughly 7.1% of the sample.

With respect to this clonotype: Its antigen specificity is not known. Base qualities were left out, and no much larger clone turns up one base away.

This TCR was sampled from a female donor with Graves disease. The rearranged segments are TRBV6-1 and TRBJ1-1, with 10 junctional bases fitting TRBD1. The sample in question was peripheral blood mononuclear cells (PBMCs), obtained when the disease was refractory, from a patient treated with antithyroid drugs. For the CDR3, the sequence is CASSQTGTGVNTEAFF. The DNA sequence is as follows: TGTGCCAGCAGTCAAACCGGGACAGGGGTTAACACTGAAGCTTTCTTT.